A selection of T cell receptor beta chains follows, all from one sample in a study of CD8 T cells in ankylosing spondylitis. TCRdb processed the 5' RACE reads anew with MiXCR; each CDR3 protein has one entry. Counted here are over 600,000 distinct CDR3 sequences, over 15% occurring once; the ten biggest clones make up about 20%. Sequenced: blood, either unsorted or a sorted T cell fraction (not recorded which). These receptors all come from a male donor with ankylosing spondylitis. The CDR3 runs from the conserved cysteine through the conserved F or W. Fields, in order: clone size, V gene, J gene, D gene, CDR3 DNA, CDR3 protein. D genes are given only for firm matches. Clone size, where shown, is once, few, many, or a class for clones that have expanded.

NA	TRBV7-3	TRBJ1-1	NA	TGTGCCAGCAGCTTAACCCCCGGACAGCCTAACACTGAAGCTTTCTTT	CASSLTPGQPNTEAFF
many	TRBV29-1	TRBJ2-3	NA	TGCAGCGTTGAATTGAGGGAGACGCAGTATTTT	CSVELRETQYF
few	TRBV2	TRBJ2-2	NA	TGTGCCAGCGGAGTGCCCTGGGGCACCGGGGAGCTGTTTTTT	CASGVPWGTGELFF
few	TRBV3-1	TRBJ1-6	TRBD1	TGTGCCAGCAGCCAAGATGAGTCCAGCGGACAGGGCGATTCACCCCTCCACTTT	CASSQDESSGQGDSPLHF
NA	TRBV10-3	TRBJ2-7	NA	TGTGCCATCAGTCCAGGATCAAATACCTACGAGCAGTACTTC	CAISPGSNTYEQYF
NA	TRBV7-3	TRBJ2-1	TRBD1	TGTGCCAGCAGCCCAAGGGGGGACAGGGGGAGCGATGAGCAGTTCTTC	CASSPRGDRGSDEQFF
NA	TRBV29-1	TRBJ2-7	NA	TGCAGCGTCCACACGGGAAGGCGAAGTTCCTACGAGCAGTACTTC	CSVHTGRRSSYEQYF
few	TRBV7-9	TRBJ2-1	NA	TGTGCCAGCAGCTTAGTTCTAGAGGGGGAGCAGTTCTTC	CASSLVLEGEQFF
few	TRBV4-1	TRBJ2-2	TRBD2	TGCGCCAGCAGCCAAGAACCACTAGCGGGCGAGGGGGGTTTGGGGGAGCTGTTTTTT	CASSQEPLAGEGGLGELFF
NA	TRBV6-2/TRBV6-3	TRBJ2-7	NA	TGTGCCAGCAGCTGGGACAACGGCTACGAGCAGTACTTC	CASSWDNGYEQYF
NA	TRBV29-1	TRBJ1-5	NA	TGCAGCGTTCAAGAAGTTGGCAATCAGCCCCAGCATTTT	CSVQEVGNQPQHF
few	TRBV11-2	TRBJ2-3	TRBD2	TGTGCCAGCAGCTCTATGCTAGCGGGAATAGCAGATACGCAGTATTTT	CASSSMLAGIADTQYF
many	TRBV12-3/TRBV12-4	TRBJ2-5	NA	TGTGCCAGCACCCAAGCGGGGACAAAGACCCAGTACTTC	CASTQAGTKTQYF
once	TRBV30	TRBJ1-1	NA	TGTGCCTGGAACGGACAGAGAAACACTGAAGCTTTCTTT	CAWNGQRNTEAFF
few	TRBV20-1	TRBJ1-1	NA	TGCAGTGCGGAAAGGGGGGCCCACACTGAAGCTTTCTTT	CSAERGAHTEAFF
NA	TRBV20-1	TRBJ1-4	NA	TGCAGTGCTAGAGGAAGAGGGTCGGGGGAAAAACTGTTTTTT	CSARGRGSGEKLFF
few	TRBV29-1	TRBJ2-1	TRBD2	TGCAGCGTCGTATCGGGACTAGCGGTGCGGGGGGATGAGCAGTTCTTC	CSVVSGLAVRGDEQFF
NA	TRBV12-3/TRBV12-4	TRBJ2-2	NA	TGTGCCAGCAGTTTGATGAACACCGGGGAGCTGCTTTTT	CASSLMNTGELLF
NA	TRBV5-1	TRBJ2-1	TRBD2	TGCGCCAGCAGCTCAGGACTAGCGGGGGGGCAGGGTGAGCAGTTCTTC	CASSSGLAGGQGEQFF
NA	TRBV7-2	TRBJ2-4	NA	TGTGCCAGCAGCTCCCAGGGACCTGGACTAGCCAAAAACATTCAGTACTTC	CASSSQGPGLAKNIQYF
NA	TRBV5-6	TRBJ2-7	TRBD2	TGTGCCAGCAGCTTGTGGAGGGCTAGCGGCTACGAGCAGTACTTC	CASSLWRASGYEQYF
NA	TRBV5-1	TRBJ2-1	TRBD2	TGCGCCAGTAACCCGCCCGGACTAGCGGGAGTAGTTGAGCAGTTCTTC	CASNPPGLAGVVEQFF
NA	TRBV9	TRBJ2-1	TRBD2	TGTGCCAGCAGCGTAGAGCCTAGCGGGAGCTCCTACAATGAGCAGTTCTTC	CASSVEPSGSSYNEQFF
NA	TRBV5-1	TRBJ2-1	TRBD2	TGCGCCAGCAGCAACCGTCCAGCGGGAGAGTACAATGAGCAGTTCTTC	CASSNRPAGEYNEQFF
few	TRBV12-3/TRBV12-4	TRBJ2-7	NA	TGTGCCAGCAGTTTGTTTGGGGACGGGGGCTACGAGCAGTACTTC	CASSLFGDGGYEQYF
many	TRBV20-1	TRBJ2-5	NA	TGCAGTGCTATCAGGGAAGAGACCCAGTACTTC	CSAIREETQYF
NA	TRBV11-2	TRBJ2-3	NA	TGTGCCAGCAGCTTGGACGGACAGCCCTGGAGTCCCACAGATACGCAGTATTTT	CASSLDGQPWSPTDTQYF
NA	TRBV4-3	TRBJ2-2	TRBD2	TGCGCCAGCAGCCAAGAACCAGCGGGAGGGAACACCGGGGAGCTGTTTTTT	CASSQEPAGGNTGELFF
few	TRBV12-3/TRBV12-4	TRBJ1-5	NA	TGTGCCAGCAGTTTAGATACAGTGTACAATCAGCCCCAGCATTTT	CASSLDTVYNQPQHF
NA	TRBV12-3/TRBV12-4	TRBJ2-7	NA	TGTGCCAGCAGAGGGCGGTTTGGGGAGCAGTACTTC	CASRGRFGEQYF
NA	TRBV7-9	TRBJ2-5	NA	TGTGCCAGCAGGGCGGACCCCCGGGGGACCCAGTACTTC	CASRADPRGTQYF
NA	TRBV4-1	TRBJ1-4	NA	TGCGCCAGCGGATTTTTAAGGAGTGAAAAACTGTTTTTT	CASGFLRSEKLFF
many	TRBV10-3	TRBJ1-4	TRBD1	TGTGCCATCAGTGGAGGACAGGGCTCACTGTTTTTT	CAISGGQGSLFF
few	TRBV6-6	TRBJ1-5	NA	TGTGCCAGCAGAGAACAGGGTCATCAGCCCCAGCATTTT	CASREQGHQPQHF
NA	TRBV20-1	TRBJ1-2	NA	TGCAGTGCTGCCGGGGACACTAACTATGGCTACACCTTC	CSAAGDTNYGYTF
few	TRBV19	TRBJ2-2	NA	TGTGCCAGTAGTATAGATGCTGGAACCGGGGAGCTGTTTTTT	CASSIDAGTGELFF
once	TRBV30	TRBJ1-5	NA	TGTGCCTGGAGTGCGGACCCTAGCAATCAGCCCCAGCATTTT	CAWSADPSNQPQHF
NA	TRBV4-3	TRBJ1-5	NA	TGCGCCAGCAGCCAAGAAGGGTTTGGTCAGCCCCAGCATTTT	CASSQEGFGQPQHF
NA	TRBV20-1	TRBJ2-7	TRBD2	TGCAGTGCTACTAGCGGGGCCTACGAGCAGTACTTC	CSATSGAYEQYF
many	TRBV20-1	TRBJ2-3	TRBD2	TGCAGTGCTAGTCTAGCGGGGACAGATACGCAGTATTTT	CSASLAGTDTQYF
many	TRBV5-1	TRBJ2-6	NA	TGCGCCAGCAGCTCGCAGATGCTCAGCTCTGGGGCCAACGTCCTGACTTTC	CASSSQMLSSGANVLTF
few	TRBV4-3	TRBJ2-5	TRBD2	TGCGCCAGCAGCCAAGGGGCGGGAGTGGAGACCCAGTACTTC	CASSQGAGVETQYF
many	TRBV27	TRBJ1-4	TRBD1	TGTGCCAGCAGCCCTTGGGCGGACAGGGGGCGCGGGGGGGGTGAAAAACTGTTTTTT	CASSPWADRGRGGGEKLFF
many	TRBV10-3	TRBJ2-7	TRBD1	TGTGCCATCAGATCCGACAGGGAAGCCTACGAGCAGTACTTC	CAIRSDREAYEQYF
NA	TRBV16	TRBJ2-7	NA	TGTGCCAGCAGCCAATCGTCCTTTTACGAGCAGTACTTC	CASSQSSFYEQYF
few	TRBV20-1	TRBJ2-2	NA	TGCAGTGCTAGTGTGGGGGGCACCGGGGAGCTGTTTTTT	CSASVGGTGELFF
NA	TRBV19	TRBJ1-5	TRBD1	TGTGCCAGTAGTATAGCTCCGGGACAGGGAGGTCATTATAGCAATCAGCCCCAGCATTTT	CASSIAPGQGGHYSNQPQHF
few	TRBV5-1	TRBJ2-1	NA	TGCGCCAGCAGCTCCCTGACAGCCACGTTCTCCGAGGATGAGCAGTTCTTC	CASSSLTATFSEDEQFF
NA	TRBV5-1	TRBJ2-3	TRBD2	TGCGCCAGCATCCGGACTAGCGCTAGCACAGATACGCAGTATTTT	CASIRTSASTDTQYF
NA	TRBV5-1	TRBJ2-7	NA	TGCGCCAGCAGCTTGAGGGCCGGGCTCGAGGCCGAGCAGTACTTC	CASSLRAGLEAEQYF
few	TRBV7-2	TRBJ2-5	NA	TGTGCCAGCAGCTTAAGGCCCCGGACAGCAACCCAAGAGACCCAGTACTTC	CASSLRPRTATQETQYF
few	TRBV28	TRBJ2-7	TRBD1	TGTGCCAGCAGTTCCGGGACAGGACATCTCCACGAGCAGTACTTC	CASSSGTGHLHEQYF
few	TRBV4-1	TRBJ2-1	NA	TGCGCCAGCAGTGAAACACCTGCCTCCTACAATGAGCAGTTCTTC	CASSETPASYNEQFF
few	TRBV7-9	TRBJ2-5	NA	TGTGCCAGCAGCATTAACCAAGAGACCCAGTACTTC	CASSINQETQYF
NA	TRBV4-1	TRBJ1-6	NA	TGCGCCAGCAGCCAAGATATTGACGGCCTAGGCTCACCCCTCCACTTT	CASSQDIDGLGSPLHF